The next 6 T cell receptor beta chains were all read from a single sample in a study of cytomegalovirus exposure and HLA in healthy donors (dated by TCRdb to about 2017). Library preparation was by the immunoSEQ multiplex PCR assay. A mixture of 60 forward primers for TCR Vbeta segments and 13 reverse primers for TCR Jbeta segments was used in the multiplex PCR. Drawn from immuneACCESS, this table holds only the in-frame rearrangements with V and J called that TCRdb kept. Clones are partly lost; checked studies trace under half to an unresolved V gene and leave the rest unexplained. The sample includes 200,000 to 250,000 clones, with approximately 80% observed a single time. The top ten hold more than 1.3% of the sample. The sample consisted of PBMCs. The origin of the receptors is a girl between 10 and 17 years old in good health and CMV-seronegative.

The rearrangement uses TRBV18 and TRBJ2-1; 9 positions agree with TRBD1. Germline CDR1 is KGHSH and CDR2 is LQKENI. There are 15 residues in the CDR3. V shed 1 base, J shed 7 bases, and the junction held 5 bases outside the gene matches. The CDR3 loop is CASSPLGQGGNEQFF. CDR3 nucleotide sequence: TGTGCCAGCTCACCACTGGGACAGGGAGGGAATGAGCAGTTCTTC.

Only a few counts were recorded for this clone. J is TRBJ2-7 and V is TRBV2; 9 bases are shared with TRBD2. The V and J ends lost 10 bases and 3 bases, in that order; junction bases with no gene match: 7. CDR1 SNHLY and CDR2 FYNNEI come from the germline V gene. The CDR3 sequence is 13 residues long. CDR3 residues: CAKSGLADYEQYF. CDR3 nucleotide sequence: TGTGCCAAATCGGGACTAGCAGACTACGAGCAGTACTTC.

The V and J genes are TRBV7-8 and TRBJ2-7; TRBD1 might be the D (5 bases). Germline V gene data show CDR1 as SGHVS and CDR2 as FQNEAQ. V lost 2 bases and J 1 base, leaving 12 bases between the germline ends. This CDR3 contains 15 residues. DNA for the CDR3: TGTGCCAGCAGCTTATCGATACAGGTGTCCTACGAGCAGTACTTC. This sequence encodes CASSLSIQVSYEQYF.

The chain carries TRBV18 and TRBJ2-7; maybe TRBD2 (6 bases). With 4 bases removed from V and 3 bases from J, the gap between germline ends came to 19 bases. This CDR3 is built from 16 residues. Germline CDR1 is KGHSH and CDR2 is LQKENI. This CDR3 reads CASSLIEVSAGYEQYF. CDR3 nucleotide sequence: TGTGCCAGCTCACTTATCGAGGTTTCAGCGGGCTACGAGCAGTACTTC.

This clone was observed once. The V and J genes are TRBV18 and TRBJ1-4, with 8 bases fitting TRBD1. V shed 4 bases, J shed 1 base, and the junction held 8 bases outside the gene matches. Germline CDR1 and CDR2: KGHSH and LQKENI. This CDR3 comprises 17 residues. The CDR3 nucleotides are TGTGCCAGCTCACGTGGACAGGGAAGGGGAACTAATGAAAAACTGTTTTTT. This sequence encodes CASSRGQGRGTNEKLFF.

The chain links TRBV6-1 to TRBJ2-5; D is undetermined. The end of the DNA fits TRBJ2-7 better, so the J call may be wrong. The CDR3 is 14 amino acids. CDR1 is MNHNS, CDR2 SASEGT, per germline. In DNA form, the CDR3 reads TGTGCCAGCAGTGAAGTCCGGCTTAGCTACGAGCAGTACTTC. Translation: CASSEVRLSYEQYF.